Shown below are 20 T cell receptor beta chains from a single sample sequenced in a study of blood T cell repertoires in COVID-19. Some clones are missing from TCRdb's copy, which holds only in-frame ones; the method was immunoSEQ multiplex PCR. The sample has 200,000 to 250,000 clones; about 85% are singletons. Sample: PBMCs or T cells enriched from blood (not recorded which). These receptor sequences come from a man younger than 45 who had recovered from COVID-19.

This clone has more than one count but fewer than ten. The same CDR3 arises from other DNA sequences in this sample as well. The CDR3 DNA follows: TGTGCCAGCTCACCAGGTACAGGTGGGAATCAGCCCCAGCATTTT. Encoded protein: CASSPGTGGNQPQHF. The gene calls are TRBV18 and TRBJ1-5; maybe TRBD1 (5 bases). V gave up 2 bases and J gave up 4 bases, with 12 bases separating them. Germline lookup yields CDR1 KGHSH and CDR2 LQKENI. The CDR3 spans 15 residues.

The V and J genes are TRBV29-1 and TRBJ1-2; maybe TRBD1 (6 bases). The V gene's germline CDR1 is SQVTM and CDR2 ANQGSEA. CDR3 length: 13 residues. With 8 bases removed from V and 0 bases from J, the gap between germline ends came to 13 bases. The CDR3 DNA sequence: TGCAGCATGAGACAGGCAGCTAACTATGGCTACACCTTC. This translates into CSMRQAANYGYTF.

V usage is TRBV7-3 and J usage is TRBJ2-7, with 7 bases identical to TRBD2. Germline lookup yields CDR1 SGHTA and CDR2 FQGTGA. With V trimmed by 0 bases and J by 2 bases, 7 bases remained unmatched. CDR3 length: 16 amino acids. The CDR3 sequence: CASSLTGGKGPYEQYF. The CDR3 DNA reads TGTGCCAGCAGCTTAACGGGGGGGAAAGGCCCCTACGAGCAGTACTTC.

The genes are TRBV27 and TRBJ1-1, with D perhaps TRBD1 (5 bases). Germline V gene lookup returns CDR1 MNHEY and CDR2 SMNVEV (reference sequence). V lost 4 bases, J lost 5 bases, and 17 bases lay in between. The CDR3 extends over 15 amino acids. The CDR3 here is CASSSYQGVKTEAFF. The CDR3 bases are TGTGCCAGCAGTTCCTACCAAGGGGTTAAGACTGAAGCTTTCTTT.

V usage is TRBV10-3 and J usage is TRBJ2-1; D is ambiguous. Germline V gene data show CDR1 as ENHRY and CDR2 as SYGVKD. This CDR3 spans 13 amino acids. Trimming shortened V by 0 bases and J by 12 bases, and 12 bases separated the two germline ends. The CDR3 sequence: CAISESPSGGQFF. Written as DNA, the CDR3 is TGTGCCATCAGTGAGTCGCCTAGTGGCGGGCAGTTCTTC.

This chain links TRBV6-6 with TRBJ2-7; TRBD1 is a possible D gene (5 bases). Looked up from germline, CDR1 is MNHNY and CDR2 is SVGAGI (reference sequence). This CDR3 comprises 15 residues. Trimming took 2 bases from V and 0 from J, leaving 11 bases between them. CDR3: CASSYQGPSSYEQYF. The CDR3 DNA follows: TGTGCCAGCAGTTACCAGGGCCCTAGCTCCTACGAGCAGTACTTC.

The chain carries TRBV25-1 and TRBJ1-1; D is uncertain. CDR1 MGHDK and CDR2 SYGVNS come from the germline V gene. The CDR3 loop spans 13 amino acids. The germline V and J ends were trimmed by 5 bases and 1 base, with 8 bases remaining between them. CDR3 nucleotide sequence: TGTGCCAGCAGTTTATCCGGGAACACTGAAGCTTTCTTT. Residues: CASSLSGNTEAFF.

V usage is TRBV7-2 and J usage is TRBJ1-5, with D unresolved. Germline-derived CDR1 and CDR2 are SGHTA and FQGNSA. CDR3 length: 14 amino acids. V was clipped by 0 bases and J by 7 bases, with 10 bases between them. The CDR3 DNA is TGTGCCAGCAGCTTAGCAGGCTCAGGCCAGCCCCAGCATTTT. Its protein product is CASSLAGSGQPQHF.

The chain has TRBV11-3 and TRBJ2-5; no firm D call. Germline-derived CDR1 and CDR2 are SGHNT and YENEEA. This CDR3 spans 15 amino acids. Trimming removed 1 base at V and 0 bases at J, with 9 bases between. CDR3 in DNA: TGTGCCAGCAGCTTAGGTGTCCGGGACCAAGAGACCCAGTACTTC. It translates to CASSLGVRDQETQYF.

This chain uses TRBV28 with TRBJ2-7; 11 bases map to TRBD2. From germline, CDR1 is MDHEN and CDR2 SYDVKM. J was trimmed by 2 bases and V by 8 bases; bases with no gene match: 11. The CDR3 is 16 amino acids. The CDR3 DNA reads as TGTGCCAGCGGTACGGGTAGCGGGAGGGCCCCCTACGAGCAGTACTTC. Translated: CASGTGSGRAPYEQYF.

In its sample, this clone was seen once. DNA for the CDR3: TGTGCCAGCAGCACAGTAAACCGACGGACTGCCTACGAGCAGTACTTC. Its protein product is CASSTVNRRTAYEQYF. The gene calls are TRBV7-9 and TRBJ2-7, with a tentative D call TRBD2 (5 bases). Trimming removed 5 bases at V and 2 bases at J, with 19 bases between. This CDR3 region has 16 residues. From germline, CDR1 is SEHNR and CDR2 FQNEAQ (reference sequence).

This clone was found once. The V call is TRBV19, the J call TRBJ1-5, with D unresolved. V shed 3 bases and J shed 4 bases, with 13 bases lying between them. CDR1 LNHDA and CDR2 SQIVND come from the germline V gene (reference sequence). The CDR3 is 15 amino acids. In DNA form, the CDR3 reads TGTGCCAGTAGTATTGAAGCCCCATCGAATCAGCCCCAGCATTTT. Its translation: CASSIEAPSNQPQHF.

The chain joins TRBV7-2 to TRBJ1-3; tentatively, D is TRBD1 (6 bases). Germline V gene data show CDR1 as SGHTA and CDR2 as FQGNSA. The V gene lost 8 bases and the J gene lost 0 bases, with 14 bases spanning the gap. This CDR3 contains 15 residues. CDR3 DNA: TGTGCCAGCGGTCGAGGGGGAAGCTCTGGAAACACCATATATTTT. The encoded protein is CASGRGGSSGNTIYF.

The chain employs TRBV4-3 and TRBJ2-5; the match to TRBD2 covers 10 bases. The ends lost 0 bases at V and 6 bases at J; junction bases unmatched: 7. Germline CDR1 reads LGHNA; CDR2 reads YSLEER. This CDR3 has 16 amino acids. The CDR3 nucleotides read TGCGCCAGCAGCCAAGATTCGGCTAGCGGGGGTAAGACCCAGTACTTC. Amino acid sequence: CASSQDSASGGKTQYF.

The chain combines TRBV28 with TRBJ2-1; TRBD2 matches at 8 bases. The CDR3 is made up of 16 amino acids. Germline values: CDR1 MDHEN, CDR2 SYDVKM. The V and J ends lost 5 bases and 4 bases, in that order; junction bases with no gene match: 10. CDR3 sequence (DNA): TGTGCCAGCAGTACCTACTGGGTAGCGGGATACAATGAGCAGTTCTTC. Translation: CASSTYWVAGYNEQFF.

The chain combines TRBV9 with TRBJ2-4; perhaps TRBD2 as D (6 bases). With 7 bases removed from V and 5 bases from J, the gap between germline ends came to 13 bases. In germline, CDR1 is SGDLS, CDR2 YYNGEE. The CDR3 covers 13 residues. The CDR3 coding sequence is TGTGCCAGCGGAGGGAAATCGGAAAACATTCAGTACTTC. As protein: CASGGKSENIQYF.

This clone was picked up one time. The rearrangement links TRBV9 to TRBJ2-3; TRBD2 might be the D (5 bases). The germline V and J ends were trimmed by 6 bases and 0 bases, with 11 bases remaining between them. This CDR3 spans 14 amino acids. CDR1 and CDR2 from the germline V gene are SGDLS and YYNGEE. The CDR3 region has the DNA TGTGCCAGCACCTCCGGGGTGAGCACAGATACGCAGTATTTT. Translation gives CASTSGVSTDTQYF.

The count of this clone is one. V usage is TRBV11-2 and J usage is TRBJ2-2; maybe TRBD1 (10 bases). Trimming pared 8 bases from V and 6 bases from J, leaving 31 bases between. This CDR3 has 19 residues. CDR1 is SGHAT, CDR2 FQNNGV, per germline. In nucleotides, the CDR3 is TGTGCCAGCTTCCCCCGGGACAGGGGATACGCGGGAGGGTCCGGGGAGCTGTTTTTT. Translation: CASFPRDRGYAGGSGELFF. Looking up the rest from reference TRBV11-2 and TRBJ2-2 gives the full variable domain: EAGVAQSPRYKIIEKRQSVAFWCNPISGHATLYWYQQILGQGPKLLIQFQNNGVVDDSQLPKDRFSAERLKGVDSTLKIQPAKLEDSAVYLCASFPRDRGYAGGSGELFFGEGSRLTVL.

The chain is built from TRBV2 and TRBJ2-7; D is perhaps TRBD1 (6 bases). Germline CDR1 SNHLY, CDR2 FYNNEI. The ends were cut back, 6 bases at V and 1 base at J, with 13 bases in the middle. CDR3 length equals 14 residues. The CDR3 region is CASRNQGQSYEQYF. For the CDR3, the DNA is TGTGCCAGCAGGAACCAGGGGCAGTCCTACGAGCAGTACTTC.

V and J are TRBV4-1 and TRBJ2-1, with 9 bases matching TRBD2. The V and J ends lost 1 base and 4 bases, in that order; junction bases with no gene match: 11. CDR1 and CDR2 (germline): MGHRA, YSYEKL. The CDR3 sequence is 18 residues long. The CDR3 reads CASSQGGLRLAVYNEQFF. In DNA form, the CDR3 reads TGCGCCAGCAGCCAAGGAGGGCTGAGACTAGCGGTTTACAATGAGCAGTTCTTC.